This T cell receptor (beta chain) came from a study of cytomegalovirus exposure and HLA in healthy donors. General observations from the study: Despite most TCR sequences being rare, some public TCRs occurred in many donors.

PCR primers comprised 60 Vbeta and 13 Jbeta primers. The protocol was immunoSEQ multiplex PCR, while the TCRdb copy is restricted to in-frame clones and leaves out a portion. The table for this sample gives 55,000 or so clones. With regard to this clone: The antigen is undetermined.

Germline V gene data show CDR1 as SGDLS and CDR2 as YYNGEE. The CDR3 sequence is 15 residues long. J gave up 6 bases and V 0 bases, and 6 bases lay outside the gene matches. This chain uses TRBV9 with TRBJ2-7; 10 bases align to TRBD1. Material: PBMCs. The receptor was derived from a woman aged 45-65 years in good health and CMV-seropositive. This CDR3 is CASSVAGQGLGEQYF. CDR3 sequence (DNA): TGTGCCAGCAGCGTAGCGGGACAGGGGTTGGGCGAGCAGTACTTC.